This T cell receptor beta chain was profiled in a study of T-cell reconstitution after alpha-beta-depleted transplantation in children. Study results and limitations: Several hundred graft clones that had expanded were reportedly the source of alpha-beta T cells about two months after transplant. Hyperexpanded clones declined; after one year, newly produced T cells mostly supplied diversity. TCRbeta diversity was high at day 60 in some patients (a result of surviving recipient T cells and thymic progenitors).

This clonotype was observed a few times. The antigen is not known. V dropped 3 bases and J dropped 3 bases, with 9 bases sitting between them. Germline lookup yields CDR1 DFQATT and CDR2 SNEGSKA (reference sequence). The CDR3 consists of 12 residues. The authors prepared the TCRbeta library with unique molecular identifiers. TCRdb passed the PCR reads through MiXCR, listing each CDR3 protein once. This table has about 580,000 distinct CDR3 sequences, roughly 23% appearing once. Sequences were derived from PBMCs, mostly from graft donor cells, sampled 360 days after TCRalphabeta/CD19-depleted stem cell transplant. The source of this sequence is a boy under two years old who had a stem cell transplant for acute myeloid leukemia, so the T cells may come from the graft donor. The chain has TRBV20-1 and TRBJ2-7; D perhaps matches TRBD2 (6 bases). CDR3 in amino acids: CSASMGGYEQYF. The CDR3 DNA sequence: TGCAGTGCTAGCATGGGGGGCTACGAGCAGTACTTC.